This T cell receptor beta chain is drawn from a study of T cell changes during pregnancy in multiple sclerosis. The method was immunoSEQ multiplex PCR; TCRdb's version includes in-frame clones alone and lacks a portion of them. The sample includes just over 55,000 clones, less than 95% of them seen just once. Germline CDR1 and CDR2: LNHDA and SQIVND (reference sequence). The CDR3 runs 15 residues. With V trimmed by 4 bases and J by 3 bases, 4 bases remained unmatched. The chain is built from TRBV19 and TRBJ1-2, with TRBD1 identical over 11 bases. The origin of this receptor is a female donor in good health, enrolled as a control in a pregnancy study. The source was peripheral blood, collected after pregnancy. The CDR3 sequence is CASSTPGQGDYGYTF. In DNA form, the CDR3 reads TGTGCCAGTAGTACTCCGGGACAGGGGGACTATGGCTACACCTTC.